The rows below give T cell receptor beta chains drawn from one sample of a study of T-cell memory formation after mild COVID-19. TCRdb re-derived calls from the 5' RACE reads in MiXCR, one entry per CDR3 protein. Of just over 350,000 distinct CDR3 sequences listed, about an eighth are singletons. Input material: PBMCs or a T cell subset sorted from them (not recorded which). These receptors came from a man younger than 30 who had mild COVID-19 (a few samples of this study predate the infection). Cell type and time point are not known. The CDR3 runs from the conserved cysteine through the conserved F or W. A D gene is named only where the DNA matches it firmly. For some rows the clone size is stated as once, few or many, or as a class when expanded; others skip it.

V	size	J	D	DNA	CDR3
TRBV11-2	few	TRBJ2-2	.	TGTGCCAGCAGCTTAGATCAACCGCAAACCGGGGAGCTGTTTTTT	CASSLDQPQTGELFF
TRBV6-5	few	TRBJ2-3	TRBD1	TGTGCCAGCAGGGAGGGGGACAGGAGCACAGATACGCAGTATTTT	CASREGDRSTDTQYF
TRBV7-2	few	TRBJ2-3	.	TGTGCCAGCAGCTTAACAGGTGACGGAGATACGCAGTATTTT	CASSLTGDGDTQYF
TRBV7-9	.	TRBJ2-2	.	TGTGCCAGCCAACTCCCGAACACCGGGGAGCTGTTTTTT	CASQLPNTGELFF
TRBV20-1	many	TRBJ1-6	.	TGCAGTGCTCTTGTTGAGGGAAGTTGGAATTCACCCCTCCACTTT	CSALVEGSWNSPLHF
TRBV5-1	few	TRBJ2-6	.	TGCGCCAGCAGCCCCCTAAACGGGGCCAACGTCCTGACTTTC	CASSPLNGANVLTF
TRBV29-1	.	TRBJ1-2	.	TGCAGCGCCACACAGGGTAGTGGTGGCTACACCTTC	CSATQGSGGYTF
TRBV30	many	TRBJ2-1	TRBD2	TGTGCCTGGAGTCCGCTAGCGGGGGCCAATGAGCAGTTCTTC	CAWSPLAGANEQFF
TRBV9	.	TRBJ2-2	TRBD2	TGTGCCAGCAGCCCCAGGACTAGCGGGTTAGGTACCGGGGAGCTGTTTTTT	CASSPRTSGLGTGELFF
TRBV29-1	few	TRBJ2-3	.	TGCAGCGCCACCGGGAGCACAGATACGCAGTATTTT	CSATGSTDTQYF
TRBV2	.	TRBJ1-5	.	TGTGCCAGCACCCAGGGCCTACCCGGGGCCCTCGGAAACCAGCCCCAGCATTTT	CASTQGLPGALGNQPQHF
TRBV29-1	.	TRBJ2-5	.	TGCAGCGTTGACGTCACCCAAGAGACCCAGTACTTC	CSVDVTQETQYF
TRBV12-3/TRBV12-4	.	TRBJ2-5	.	TGTGCCAGCAGTTTTACTAGCCGGGAGACCCAGTACTTC	CASSFTSRETQYF
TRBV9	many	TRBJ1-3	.	TGTGCCAGCAGCGTAGCTGGAGGGAGGGGACCCAGCTCTGGAAACACCATATATTTT	CASSVAGGRGPSSGNTIYF
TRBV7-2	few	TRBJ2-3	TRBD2	TGTGCCAGCAGCTCAAGTAGCGGGGGTCTCACAGATACGCAGTATTTT	CASSSSSGGLTDTQYF
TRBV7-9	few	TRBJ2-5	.	TGTGCCAGCAGCCCCCTGGGGGGACGGCGGGACGAGACCCAGTACTTC	CASSPLGGRRDETQYF
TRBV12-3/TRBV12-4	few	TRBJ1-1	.	TGTGCCAGCACTTCTCTTAGCATTGGGGAAACTGAAGCTTTCTTT	CASTSLSIGETEAFF
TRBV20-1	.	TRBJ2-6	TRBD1	TGCAGTGCTAGTATTAATTCAAGGGGACAGAACAACGTCCTGACTTTC	CSASINSRGQNNVLTF
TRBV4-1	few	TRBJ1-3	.	TGCGCCAGCAGCTACGGGACGGTCTCTGGAAACACCATATATTTT	CASSYGTVSGNTIYF
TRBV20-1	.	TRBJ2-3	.	TGCAGTGCTAGAGATCGGAAGGCGGCTAGTCTGGCAGATACGCAGTATTTT	CSARDRKAASLADTQYF
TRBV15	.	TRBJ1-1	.	TGTGCCACCAGCCCAAGGGCATCTCGGAACACTGAAGCTTTCTTT	CATSPRASRNTEAFF
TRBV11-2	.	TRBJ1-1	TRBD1	TGTGCCAGCAGCTTAGTTTCGTCAGGGGGTGGTACTGAAGCTTTCTTT	CASSLVSSGGGTEAFF
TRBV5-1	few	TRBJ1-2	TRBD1	TGCGCCAGCAGCCCTACTCCGTCCGACAGGGCCACCTATGGCTACACCTTC	CASSPTPSDRATYGYTF
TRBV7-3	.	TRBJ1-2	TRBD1	TGTGCCAGCAGCTTAAACCCAGGGGGGTCGGTCTATGGCTACACCTTC	CASSLNPGGSVYGYTF
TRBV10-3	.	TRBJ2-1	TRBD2	TGTGCCATCAGGGGTAGCGGGCCATACAATGAGCAGTTCTTC	CAIRGSGPYNEQFF
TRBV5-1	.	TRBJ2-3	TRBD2	TGCGCCAGCAGCTTGGGGCCAGCGGGGGGAAGTCAAGATACGCAGTATTTT	CASSLGPAGGSQDTQYF